Listed below are T cell receptor beta chains from one sample, sequenced in a study of blood T cell repertoires in COVID-19. Assay: immunoSEQ multiplex PCR; the TCRdb copy retains only in-frame clones and omits some. The sample holds around 220,000 clones; around nine tenths are singletons and the top ten take around 2%. Sequences were obtained from PBMCs or T cells enriched from blood (not recorded which). All receptors come from a young woman who had recovered from COVID-19. Both conserved end residues are part of each CDR3. A D gene is named only where the DNA matches it firmly. For some rows the clone size is stated as once, few or many, or as a class when expanded; others skip it.

TRBJ2-1,TRBV19,.,.,TGTGCCAGTAGTACCACCAGGGGCAATGAGCAGTTCTTC,CASSTTRGNEQFF
TRBJ2-2,TRBV3-1/TRBV3-2,TRBD2,.,TGTGCCAGCAGCCAGTTTCTAGCGGGAGGGAAGAACACCGGGGAGCTGTTTTTT,CASSQFLAGGKNTGELFF
TRBJ1-5,TRBV24-1,.,.,TGTGCCACCTCCCAGGAAAAGAGCAATCAGCCCCAGCATTTT,CATSQEKSNQPQHF
TRBJ2-5,TRBV9,TRBD2,.,TGTGCCAGCAGCATAGGACTAGCGGGAGCTCCGGGAGAGACCCAGTACTTC,CASSIGLAGAPGETQYF
TRBJ2-5,TRBV18,.,.,TGTGCCAGCTCACCATTCACAGATCCCGAAGAGACCCAGTACTTC,CASSPFTDPEETQYF
TRBJ1-6,TRBV5-1,TRBD1,.,TGCGCCAGCAGCCCCACAGGGGTGGGTTCACCCCTCCACTTT,CASSPTGVGSPLHF
TRBJ2-1,TRBV24-1,.,.,TGTGCCACCAGGGACTCCGGGCGCCCTGAGCAGTTCTTC,CATRDSGRPEQFF
TRBJ1-2,TRBV7-9,.,.,TGTGCCAGCAGCCTAATAGGGCAGGGGACCTATGGCTACACCTTC,CASSLIGQGTYGYTF
TRBJ1-2,TRBV19,.,once,TGTGCCAGTAGCCCCCGGGGGGGCGGCTACACCTTC,CASSPRGGGYTF
TRBJ1-2,TRBV20-1,.,.,TGCAGTGCTAGTATGGCAGCGGATTTCAACTATGGCTACACCTTC,CSASMAADFNYGYTF
TRBJ1-6,TRBV11-2,TRBD1,once,TGTGCCAGCAGCCTGACAGGGGGCTGGTATAATTCACCCCTCCACTTT,CASSLTGGWYNSPLHF
TRBJ1-2,TRBV7-2,TRBD1,.,TGTGCCAGCAGACCGGACAGGGCTTGGACTGGCTACACCTTC,CASRPDRAWTGYTF
TRBJ1-1,TRBV6-5,TRBD1,.,TGTGCCAGCAGCCGGGACAGGGGGAGGTGGACTGAAGCTTTCTTT,CASSRDRGRWTEAFF
TRBJ2-7,TRBV5-1,TRBD1,few,TGCGCCAGCAGTTCGTACGGGACAGGAGTTGGGGAGCAGTACTTC,CASSSYGTGVGEQYF
TRBJ2-7,TRBV7-8,TRBD2,once,TGTGCCAGCAGCTTGGAGCGGGGGGGCTACGAGCAGTACTTC,CASSLERGGYEQYF
TRBJ1-5,TRBV29-1,.,.,TGCAGCGTTGCGGAGGACAGTTATCAGCCCCAGCATTTT,CSVAEDSYQPQHF
TRBJ1-6,TRBV12-5,.,.,TGTGCTAGTGCTTCGGCCTCGGGGTATTCACCCCTCCACTTT,CASASASGYSPLHF
TRBJ1-1,TRBV24-1,TRBD1,.,TGTGCCACCTCGGACAGGACTGAAGCTTTCTTT,CATSDRTEAFF
TRBJ1-1,TRBV10-3,.,.,TGTGCCATCAGTGAGTCGTACCTGGGGGCGAACACTGAAGCTTTCTTT,CAISESYLGANTEAFF
TRBJ2-7,TRBV11-2,.,.,TGTGCCAGCAGCTCAGGGCTCCGCTACGAGCAGTACTTC,CASSSGLRYEQYF
TRBJ2-1,TRBV11-3,.,.,TGTGCCAGCAGCGGGGGAAGGTCGGGGGTAAATGAGCAGTTCTTC,CASSGGRSGVNEQFF
TRBJ2-2,TRBV5-6,TRBD2,.,TGTGCCAGCAGCTTGACTAGCGGGATGGACACCGGGGAGCTGTTTTTT,CASSLTSGMDTGELFF
TRBJ1-1,TRBV20-1,.,.,TGCAGTGCTAGTCCCCAGGGTGTGAACACTGAAGCTTTCTTT,CSASPQGVNTEAFF
TRBJ2-2,TRBV6-4,TRBD1,.,TGTGCCAGCAGAGGAAAAACCGGGACAGGGGACACCGGGGAGCTGTTTTTT,CASRGKTGTGDTGELFF
TRBJ2-1,TRBV7-2,.,.,TGTGCCAGCAGCTTTCTGGGGGGGCTAGCCTACAATGAGCAGTTCTTC,CASSFLGGLAYNEQFF
TRBJ2-5,TRBV5-1,.,.,TGCGCCAGCAGCTTAGGTCTAGCGATGGGGAAGACCCAGTACTTC,CASSLGLAMGKTQYF
TRBJ2-1,TRBV6-6,.,.,TGTGCCAGTGGGGGGACCAATGAGCAGTTCTTC,CASGGTNEQFF
TRBJ2-6,TRBV7-2,TRBD1,.,TGTGCCAGCAGCCCCCGGACAGGGGGGGCCAACGTCCTGACTTTC,CASSPRTGGANVLTF
TRBJ1-2,TRBV14,.,.,TGTGCCAGCAGCCACCGGACAGCGTATAACTATGGCTACACCTTC,CASSHRTAYNYGYTF
TRBJ1-2,TRBV3-1/TRBV3-2,TRBD1,.,TGTGCCAGCAGCCCCGACAGGGCGAATGGCTACACCTTC,CASSPDRANGYTF
TRBJ2-7,TRBV19,TRBD2,.,TGTGCCACCCGGATTAGCGGGGGTTACGAGCAGTACTTC,CATRISGGYEQYF
TRBJ1-4,TRBV11-1,.,.,TGTGCCAGCAGCTTAGCTGGTGGGAGTGAAAAACTGTTTTTT,CASSLAGGSEKLFF
TRBJ1-5,TRBV2,.,.,TGTGCCAGCAGTGAGAACAGGGCCTTTTATCAGCCCCAGCATTTT,CASSENRAFYQPQHF
TRBJ1-2,TRBV9,TRBD1,.,TGTGCCAGCAGCGTAGGGGACAGGGGGCAAGTCTATGGCTACACCTTC,CASSVGDRGQVYGYTF
TRBJ2-7,TRBV5-6,.,.,TGTGCCAGCAGCTTGGAGTCAGGGGGGCCCCGGGAGCAGTACTTC,CASSLESGGPREQYF
TRBJ1-2,TRBV5-1,TRBD1,.,TGCGCCAGCAGCCCGGGACAGGGGGTCGATGGCTACACCTTC,CASSPGQGVDGYTF
TRBJ1-6,TRBV28,.,.,TGTGCCAGCAGTTTATACGGGAATTTCGCACCCCTCCACTTT,CASSLYGNFAPLHF
TRBJ2-5,TRBV27,TRBD2,.,TGTGCCAGCAGTTCGCGACGGACTAGCGGGAGTAAGACCCAGTACTTC,CASSSRRTSGSKTQYF
TRBJ2-1,TRBV28,.,.,TGTGCCAGCAAGCGGGTGAACTACAATGAGCAGTTCTTC,CASKRVNYNEQFF
TRBJ1-5,TRBV9,.,.,TGTGCCAGCAGCCCCCGACAGGCTCTACTGGTCAATCAGCCCCAGCATTTT,CASSPRQALLVNQPQHF
TRBJ2-7,TRBV9,.,.,TGTGCCAGCAGCGTAGCCCCTTTCGGCGAGCAGTACTTC,CASSVAPFGEQYF
TRBJ2-7,TRBV7-2,.,.,TGTGCCAGCAGCTCAAGCGGCAGCTCCTACGAGCAGTACTTC,CASSSSGSSYEQYF
TRBJ1-2,TRBV29-1,.,.,TGCAGCGTTGACAGAGTGTTGGGGGCGGAGGGCTACACCTTC,CSVDRVLGAEGYTF
TRBJ1-2,TRBV7-9,TRBD1,once,TGTGCCAGCAGAAAAGGGACAGAGTATGGCTACACCTTC,CASRKGTEYGYTF
TRBJ2-1,TRBV12-2,.,once,TGTGCAAGTCGCTTTTATCAGGGACTAGCGGGATTCCTCCAAAATAACAATGAGCAGTTCTTC,CASRFYQGLAGFLQNNNEQFF
TRBJ1-6,TRBV5-3,TRBD1,.,TGTGCCAGAAGCTTGGCCCTGACAGGGGGCGACACCTATAATTCACCCCTCCACTTT,CARSLALTGGDTYNSPLHF
TRBJ2-1,TRBV11-2,.,.,TGTGCCAGCAGCGCACAAGTTTCGTCCTACAATGAGCAGTTCTTC,CASSAQVSSYNEQFF